The sample holds many counts of the clone carrying this T cell receptor (beta chain). Its antigen is not known. This entry is derived from a study of CD8 T cells in ankylosing spondylitis. Libraries for TCR beta were made by quantitative 5'-RACE with molecular barcodes. Via MiXCR, TCRdb re-called the 5' RACE reads, giving one row per CDR3 protein. The repertoire consists of around 180,000 distinct CDR3 sequences, with around a sixth occurring once and the leading ten covering 3.5% to 5%. Germline V CDR1 and CDR2: MNHNS, SASEGT. Trimming took off 0 bases at V and 2 bases at J, with 11 bases between the two ends. The CDR3 runs to 15 residues. Study-level results: Clones linked to disease were reported to show significant enrichment in matched ankylosing spondylitis synovial fluid. Earlier studies detected some motif variants in reactive arthritis synovial fluid and blood. A TCR beta motif of fewer than 10 highly homologous variants seemed to mark ankylosing spondylitis blood.

The clonotype comes from a male donor under 35 with ankylosing spondylitis or in good health (not recorded which). The gene calls are TRBV6-1 and TRBJ2-7; D possibly corresponds to TRBD2 (5 bases). Sequencing input: blood, either unsorted or a sorted T cell fraction (not recorded which). The DNA of the CDR3 is TGTGCCAGCAGTGAAGCGAGCGGAAACCCCTACGAGCAGTACTTC. Encoded protein: CASSEASGNPYEQYF.